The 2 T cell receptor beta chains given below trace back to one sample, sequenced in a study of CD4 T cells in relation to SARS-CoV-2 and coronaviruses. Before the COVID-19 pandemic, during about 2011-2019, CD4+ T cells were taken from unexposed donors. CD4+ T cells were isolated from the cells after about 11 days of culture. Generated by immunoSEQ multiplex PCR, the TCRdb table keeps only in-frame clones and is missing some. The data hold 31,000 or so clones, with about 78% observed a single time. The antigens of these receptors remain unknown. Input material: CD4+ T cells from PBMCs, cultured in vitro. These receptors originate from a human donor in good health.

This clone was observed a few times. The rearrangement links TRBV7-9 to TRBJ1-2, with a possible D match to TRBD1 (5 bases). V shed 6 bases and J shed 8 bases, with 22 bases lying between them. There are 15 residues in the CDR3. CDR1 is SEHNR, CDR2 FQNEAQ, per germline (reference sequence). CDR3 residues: CASRHPRRGVVGYTF. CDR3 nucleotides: TGTGCCAGCAGACACCCCCGGCGGGGGGTGGTAGGCTACACCTTC. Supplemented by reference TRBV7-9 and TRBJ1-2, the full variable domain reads DTGVSQNPRHKITKRGQNVTFRCDPISEHNRLYWYRQTLGQGPEFLTYFQNEAQLEKSRLLSDRFSAERPKGSFSTLEIQRTEQGDSAMYLCASRHPRRGVVGYTFGSGTRLTVV.

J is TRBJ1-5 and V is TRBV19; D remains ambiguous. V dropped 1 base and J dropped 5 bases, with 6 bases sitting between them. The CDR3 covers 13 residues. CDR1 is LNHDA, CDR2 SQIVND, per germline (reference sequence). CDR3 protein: CASSIVGDQPQHF. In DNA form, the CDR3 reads TGTGCCAGTAGTATAGTTGGGGATCAGCCCCAGCATTTT. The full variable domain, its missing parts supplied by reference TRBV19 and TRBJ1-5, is DGGITQSPKYLFRKEGQNVTLSCEQNLNHDAMYWYRQDPGQGLRLIYYSQIVNDFQKGDIAEGYSVSREKKESFPLTVTSAQKNPTAFYLCASSIVGDQPQHFGDGTRLSIL.